Reported below is one T cell receptor (beta chain). Unique molecular identifiers were used to barcode this TCRbeta library. One entry per CDR3 protein results from TCRdb running MiXCR on the PCR reads. Here the sample spans some 220,000 distinct CDR3 sequences, approximately 10% being singletons. This sample was taken from a study of T-cell reconstitution after alpha-beta-depleted transplantation in children. The CDR3 runs 16 residues. CDR1 and CDR2 (germline): SGHRS, YFSETQ. Losses at the gene ends were 4 bases for V and 5 bases for J; bases not matched to a gene: 9. This receptor was taken from a human donor who donated a stem cell graft to a child with acute lymphoblastic leukemia. Here the sequenced sample was PBMCs from the stem cell graft donor, taken from the stem cell graft. The chain employs TRBV5-1 and TRBJ2-1; 10 nucleotides line up with TRBD2. CDR3 DNA sequence: TGCGCCAGCAGCCCCACCACTAGCGGGACCAACAATGAGCAGTTCTTC. This sequence encodes CASSPTTSGTNNEQFF.